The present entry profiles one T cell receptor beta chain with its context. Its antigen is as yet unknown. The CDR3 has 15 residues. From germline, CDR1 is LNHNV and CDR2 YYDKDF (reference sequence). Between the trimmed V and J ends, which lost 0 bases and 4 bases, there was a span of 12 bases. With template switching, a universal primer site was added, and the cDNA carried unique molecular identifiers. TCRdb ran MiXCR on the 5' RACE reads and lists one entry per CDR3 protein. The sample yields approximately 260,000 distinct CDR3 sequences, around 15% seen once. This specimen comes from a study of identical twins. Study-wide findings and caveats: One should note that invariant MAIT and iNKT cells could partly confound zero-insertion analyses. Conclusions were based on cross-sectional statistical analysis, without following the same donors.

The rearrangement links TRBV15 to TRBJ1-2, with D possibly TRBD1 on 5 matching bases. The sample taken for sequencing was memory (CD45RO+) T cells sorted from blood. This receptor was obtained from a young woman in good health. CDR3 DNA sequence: TGTGCCACCAGCAGAGAAGTCGGCAGGGCCTATGGCTACACCTTC. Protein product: CATSREVGRAYGYTF.